Below are 8 T cell receptor beta chains sequenced from a single sample in a study of PD-1 blockade in classical Hodgkin lymphoma. Every single patient, without exception, relapsed after autologous stem cell transplantation, and brentuximab vedotin exposure varied. Some clones are missing from TCRdb's copy, which holds only in-frame ones; the method was immunoSEQ multiplex PCR. This table has approximately 90,000 clones, 92% appearing once. The sample consisted of peripheral blood mononuclear cells (PBMCs), taken before the second cycle of nivolumab. The source is a human donor with classical Hodgkin lymphoma.

The chain is built from TRBV29-1 and TRBJ1-2; maybe TRBD1 (6 bases). This CDR3 is 13 amino acids long. V was trimmed by 3 bases and J by 5 bases, leaving 13 bases between them. The germline V gene encodes CDR1 SQVTM and CDR2 ANQGSEA. In nucleotides, the CDR3 is TGCAGCGTTGAGGCGGGGGCAAGGTATGGCTACACCTTC. This translates into CSVEAGARYGYTF.

The chain is built from TRBV10-2 and TRBJ2-1; 14 nucleotides agree with TRBD2. After removal of 8 bases from V and 0 bases from J, the junction contained 0 bases not matched to a gene. Germline V gene lookup returns CDR1 WSHSY and CDR2 SAAADI. The CDR3 length is 15 residues. The CDR3 DNA is TGCGCCAGCGGACTAGCGGGAGGCTCCTACAATGAGCAGTTCTTC. Translation: CASGLAGGSYNEQFF.

The chain has TRBV6-6 and TRBJ1-1; possible D gene TRBD1, 5 bases. V dropped 8 bases and J dropped 6 bases, with 16 bases sitting between them. The germline V gene has CDR1 MNHNY and CDR2 SVGAGI (reference sequence). This CDR3 contains 13 residues. CDR3 DNA sequence: TGTGCCAGCGGAAGATTAACAGGATCTGAAGCTTTCTTT. Translation: CASGRLTGSEAFF.

The rearrangement uses TRBV18 and TRBJ2-3; 8 positions agree with TRBD2. The V gene end was trimmed by 3 bases and the J gene end by 4 bases; junction bases not matched to a gene: 12. The CDR3 has 17 residues. The germline CDR1 and CDR2 sequences are KGHSH and LQKENI. The CDR3 sequence is CASSPRGAGVNPDTQYF. The CDR3 DNA follows: TGTGCCAGCTCACCTCGTGGAGCGGGAGTCAATCCAGATACGCAGTATTTT.

The CDR3 nucleotides read TGTGCCAGCAGCTTAGCTGGAAATAGCGACCAGCCCCAGCATTTT. Translated: CASSLAGNSDQPQHF. This chain joins TRBV7-8 and TRBJ1-5; D gene ambiguous. Germline CDR1 SGHVS, CDR2 FQNEAQ. The CDR3 sequence is 15 residues long. Between the trimmed V and J ends, which lost 0 bases and 7 bases, there was a span of 13 bases.

V is TRBV9 and J is TRBJ2-7; no clear D. This CDR3 comprises 15 residues. The germline V and J ends were trimmed by 0 bases and 2 bases, with 12 bases remaining between them. Germline lookup yields CDR1 SGDLS and CDR2 YYNGEE. CDR3 bases: TGTGCCAGCAGCGTAGGGGTAATCCCTACCTACGAGCAGTACTTC. Translation gives CASSVGVIPTYEQYF.

This clone was recorded only once. This same CDR3 is encoded by further DNA sequences in the sample. The rearrangement joins TRBV6-6 to TRBJ1-5; the match to TRBD1 covers 8 bases. CDR3 length: 15 residues. V shed 3 bases and J 3 bases; nucleotides not matched to a gene: 4. Germline assignment: CDR1 MNHNY and CDR2 SVGAGI (reference sequence). For the CDR3, the DNA is TGTGCCAGCAGTTATCGACAGGGGTCCAATCAGCCCCAGCATTTT. It encodes CASSYRQGSNQPQHF.

The gene calls are TRBV6-5 and TRBJ1-2; 7 bases match TRBD1. With V trimmed by 0 bases and J by 3 bases, 4 bases remained unmatched. Per germline, CDR1 MNHEY and CDR2 SVGAGI. CDR3 length equals 15 residues. In nucleotides, the CDR3 is TGTGCCAGCAGTTACTCAGGCAGGGGGGACTATGGCTACACCTTC. Protein product: CASSYSGRGDYGYTF.